The clone carrying this T cell receptor (beta chain) is medium-sized within its sample. This sample was included in a study of HIV-infected patients and healthy controls. Alpha and beta constant-region primers primed reverse transcription of about 500 ng RNA. Alpha and beta chain libraries were made separately by chain-specific third strand synthesis with multiplexing indices. TCRdb fed the 5' RACE reads into MiXCR, producing one record per CDR3 protein. The sample lists 13,000 to 15,000 distinct CDR3 sequences, about 10% occurring once. No cell fractionation was done, so the repertoire covers all unsorted peripheral blood T cells. Specimen: blood. This receptor was identified in an adult in good health.

The CDR3 bases are TGTGCCAGCAGCCCTGTGGGGACTAGCACAGATACGCAGTATTTT. Its translation is CASSPVGTSTDTQYF. This chain uses TRBV7-8 with TRBJ2-3; possible D gene TRBD2, 6 bases. Trimming cost V 5 bases and J 0 bases, with 12 bases left between them. The CDR3 runs to 15 residues. Germline CDR1 SGHVS, CDR2 FQNEAQ.